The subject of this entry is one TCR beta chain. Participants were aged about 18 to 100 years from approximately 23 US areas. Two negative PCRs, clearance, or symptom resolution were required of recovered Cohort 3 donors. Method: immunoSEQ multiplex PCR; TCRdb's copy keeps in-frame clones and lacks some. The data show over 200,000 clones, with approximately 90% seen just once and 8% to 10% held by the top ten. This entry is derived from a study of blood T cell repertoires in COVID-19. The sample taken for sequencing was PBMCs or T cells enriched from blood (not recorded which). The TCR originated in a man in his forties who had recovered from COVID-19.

The CDR3 protein is CASSMGGLAQETQYF. The CDR3 coding sequence is TGTGCCAGTAGTATGGGGGGACTAGCCCAAGAGACCCAGTACTTC. This chain connects TRBV19 to TRBJ2-5; TRBD2 agrees at 9 bases. The germline V gene encodes CDR1 LNHDA and CDR2 SQIVND (reference sequence). This CDR3 comprises 15 residues. The ends lost 3 bases at V and 1 base at J; junction bases unmatched: 3.